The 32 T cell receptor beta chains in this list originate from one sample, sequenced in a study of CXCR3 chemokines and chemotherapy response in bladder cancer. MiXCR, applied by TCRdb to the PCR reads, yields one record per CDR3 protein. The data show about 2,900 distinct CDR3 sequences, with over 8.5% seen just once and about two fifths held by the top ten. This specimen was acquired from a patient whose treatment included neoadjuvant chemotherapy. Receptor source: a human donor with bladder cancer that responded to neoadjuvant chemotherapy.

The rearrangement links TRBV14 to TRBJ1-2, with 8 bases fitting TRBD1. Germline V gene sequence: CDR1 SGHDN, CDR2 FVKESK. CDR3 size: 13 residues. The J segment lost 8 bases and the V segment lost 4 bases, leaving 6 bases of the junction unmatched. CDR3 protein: CASSPGQASGYTF. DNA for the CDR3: TGTGCCAGCAGCCCGGGACAGGCCTCGGGCTACACCTTC. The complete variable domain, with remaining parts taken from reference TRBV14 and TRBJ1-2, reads EAGVTQFPSHSVIEKGQTVTLRCDPISGHDNLYWYRRVMGKEIKFLLHFVKESKQDESGMPNNRFLAERTGGTYSTLKVQPAELEDSGVYFCASSPGQASGYTFGSGTRLTVV.

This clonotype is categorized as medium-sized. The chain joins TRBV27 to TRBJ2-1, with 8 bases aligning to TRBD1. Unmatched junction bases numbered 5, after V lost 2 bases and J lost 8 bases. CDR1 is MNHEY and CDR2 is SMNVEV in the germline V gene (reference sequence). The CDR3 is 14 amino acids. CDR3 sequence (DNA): TGTGCCAGCAGTTTACAGGGGGCGAACTATGAGCAGTTCTTC. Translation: CASSLQGANYEQFF.

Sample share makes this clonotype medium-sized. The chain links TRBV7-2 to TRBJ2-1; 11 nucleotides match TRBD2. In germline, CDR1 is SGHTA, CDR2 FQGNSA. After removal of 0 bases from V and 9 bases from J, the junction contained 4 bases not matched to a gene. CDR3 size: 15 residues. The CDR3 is CASSLASGGAGEQFF. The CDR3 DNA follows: TGTGCCAGCAGCTTAGCTAGCGGGGGGGCGGGTGAGCAGTTCTTC.

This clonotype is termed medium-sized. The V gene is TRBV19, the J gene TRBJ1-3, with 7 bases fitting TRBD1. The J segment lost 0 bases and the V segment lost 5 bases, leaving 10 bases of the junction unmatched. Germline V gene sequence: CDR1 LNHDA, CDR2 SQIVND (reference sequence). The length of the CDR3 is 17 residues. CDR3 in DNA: TGTGCCAGTAGTGCAACAGGGGCCACCCTCTCTGGAAACACCATATATTTT. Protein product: CASSATGATLSGNTIYF.

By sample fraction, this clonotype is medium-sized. The CDR3 region has the DNA TGTGCCAGTAGTCCGGGGACAGGGAACTATGGCTACACCTTC. Residues: CASSPGTGNYGYTF. V usage is TRBV19 and J usage is TRBJ1-2, with 9 bases lining up with TRBD1. This CDR3 region has 14 residues. CDR1 LNHDA and CDR2 SQIVND come from the germline V gene (reference sequence). V shed 5 bases and J 2 bases; nucleotides not matched to a gene: 3.

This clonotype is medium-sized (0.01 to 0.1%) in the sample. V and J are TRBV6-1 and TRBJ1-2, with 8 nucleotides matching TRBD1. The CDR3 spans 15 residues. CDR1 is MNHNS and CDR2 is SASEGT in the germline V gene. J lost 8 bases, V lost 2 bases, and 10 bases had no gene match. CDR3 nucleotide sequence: TGTGCCAGCAGTGAAATCCCGACAGGGGTTGGGGGCTACACCTTC. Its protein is CASSEIPTGVGGYTF.

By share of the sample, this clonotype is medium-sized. CDR3 residues: CARWEGPLRYEQFF. As DNA, the CDR3 is TGTGCCAGATGGGAGGGCCCCTTGCGCTATGAGCAGTTCTTC. This sequence joins TRBV6-1 and TRBJ2-1; 7 nucleotides align to TRBD2. This CDR3 region has 14 residues. V lost 9 bases and J lost 8; bases outside the gene matches: 13. CDR1 is MNHNS, CDR2 SASEGT, per germline.

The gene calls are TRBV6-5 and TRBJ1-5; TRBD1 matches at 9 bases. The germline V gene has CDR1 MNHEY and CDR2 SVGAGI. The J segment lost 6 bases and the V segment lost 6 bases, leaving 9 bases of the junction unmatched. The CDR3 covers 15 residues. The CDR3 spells CASSIDRGGSQPQHF. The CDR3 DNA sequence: TGTGCCAGCAGCATAGACAGGGGGGGTAGTCAGCCCCAGCATTTT.

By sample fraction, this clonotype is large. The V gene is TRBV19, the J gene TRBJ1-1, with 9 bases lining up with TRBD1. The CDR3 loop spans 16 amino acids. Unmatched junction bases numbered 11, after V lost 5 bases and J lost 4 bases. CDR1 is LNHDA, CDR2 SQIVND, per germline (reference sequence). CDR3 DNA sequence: TGTGCCAGTAGTCTCAGGACAGGGGCTCAGAGCACTGAAGCTTTCTTT. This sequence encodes CASSLRTGAQSTEAFF. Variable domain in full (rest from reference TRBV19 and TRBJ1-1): DGGITQSPKYLFRKEGQNVTLSCEQNLNHDAMYWYRQDPGQGLRLIYYSQIVNDFQKGDIAEGYSVSREKKESFPLTVTSAQKNPTAFYLCASSLRTGAQSTEAFFGQGTRLTVV.

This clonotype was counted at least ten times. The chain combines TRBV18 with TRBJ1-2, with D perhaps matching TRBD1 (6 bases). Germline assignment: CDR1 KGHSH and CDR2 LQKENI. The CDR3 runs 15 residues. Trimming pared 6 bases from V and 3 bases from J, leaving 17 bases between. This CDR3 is CASSPIFRQDYGYTF. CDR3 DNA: TGTGCCAGCTCCCCAATCTTCCGACAGGACTATGGCTACACCTTC.

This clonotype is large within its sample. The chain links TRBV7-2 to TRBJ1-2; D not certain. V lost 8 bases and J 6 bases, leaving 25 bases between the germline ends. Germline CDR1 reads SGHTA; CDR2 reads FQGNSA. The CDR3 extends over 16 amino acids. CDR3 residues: CASGYFQVLDVHGYTF. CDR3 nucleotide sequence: TGTGCCAGCGGCTACTTCCAGGTCCTCGATGTGCATGGCTACACCTTC.

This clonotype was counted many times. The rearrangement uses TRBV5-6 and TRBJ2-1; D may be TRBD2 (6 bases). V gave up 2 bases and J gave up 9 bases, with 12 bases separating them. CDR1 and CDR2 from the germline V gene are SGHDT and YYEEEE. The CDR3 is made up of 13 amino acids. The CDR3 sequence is CASSLLAWGEQFF. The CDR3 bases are TGTGCCAGCAGCTTACTAGCCTGGGGTGAGCAGTTCTTC.

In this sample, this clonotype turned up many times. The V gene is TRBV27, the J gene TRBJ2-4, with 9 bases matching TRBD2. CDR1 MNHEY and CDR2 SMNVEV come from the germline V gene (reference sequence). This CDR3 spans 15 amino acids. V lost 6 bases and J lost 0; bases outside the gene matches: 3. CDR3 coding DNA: TGTGCCAGCAGATCTAGCGGGGTAGCCAAAAACATTCAGTACTTC. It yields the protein CASRSSGVAKNIQYF.

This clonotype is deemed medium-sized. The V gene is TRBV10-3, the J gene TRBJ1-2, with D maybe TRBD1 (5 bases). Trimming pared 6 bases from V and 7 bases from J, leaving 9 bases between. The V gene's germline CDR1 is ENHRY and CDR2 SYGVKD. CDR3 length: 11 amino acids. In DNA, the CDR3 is TGTGCCATCAGGGGCGGGGCTGGCTACACCTTC. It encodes CAIRGGAGYTF.

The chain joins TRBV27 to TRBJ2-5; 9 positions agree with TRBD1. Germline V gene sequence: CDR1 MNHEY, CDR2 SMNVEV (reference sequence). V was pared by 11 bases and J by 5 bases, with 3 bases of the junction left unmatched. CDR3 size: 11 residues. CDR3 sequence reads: CALQGAETQYF. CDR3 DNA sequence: TGTGCCTTACAGGGGGCGGAGACCCAGTACTTC.

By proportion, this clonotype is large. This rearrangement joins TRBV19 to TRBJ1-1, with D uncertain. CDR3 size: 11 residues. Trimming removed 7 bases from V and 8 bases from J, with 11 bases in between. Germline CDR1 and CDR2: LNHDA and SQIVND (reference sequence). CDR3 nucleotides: TGTGCCAGTACACGTAGGCTCGAAGCTTTCTTT. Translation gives CASTRRLEAFF. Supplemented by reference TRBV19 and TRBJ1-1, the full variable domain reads DGGITQSPKYLFRKEGQNVTLSCEQNLNHDAMYWYRQDPGQGLRLIYYSQIVNDFQKGDIAEGYSVSREKKESFPLTVTSAQKNPTAFYLCASTRRLEAFFGQGTRLTVV.

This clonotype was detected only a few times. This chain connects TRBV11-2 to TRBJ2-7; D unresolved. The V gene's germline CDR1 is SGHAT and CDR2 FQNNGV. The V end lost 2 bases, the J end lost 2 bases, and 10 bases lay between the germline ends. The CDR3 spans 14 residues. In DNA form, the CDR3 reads TGTGCCAGCAGCTTACCTCATAAGACCTACGAGCAGTACTTC. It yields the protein CASSLPHKTYEQYF.

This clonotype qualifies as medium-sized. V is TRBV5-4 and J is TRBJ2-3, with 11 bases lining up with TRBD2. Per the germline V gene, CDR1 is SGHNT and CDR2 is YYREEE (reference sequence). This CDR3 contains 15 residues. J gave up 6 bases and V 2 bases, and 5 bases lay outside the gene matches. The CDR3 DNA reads TGTGCCAGCAGCTTCGGGACTAGCGGTACGGATACGCAGTATTTT. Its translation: CASSFGTSGTDTQYF. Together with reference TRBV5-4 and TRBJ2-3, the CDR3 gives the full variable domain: ETGVTQSPTHLIKTRGQQVTLRCSSQSGHNTVSWYQQALGQGPQFIFQYYREEENGRGNFPPRFSGLQFPNYSSELNVNALELDDSALYLCASSFGTSGTDTQYFGPGTRLTVL.

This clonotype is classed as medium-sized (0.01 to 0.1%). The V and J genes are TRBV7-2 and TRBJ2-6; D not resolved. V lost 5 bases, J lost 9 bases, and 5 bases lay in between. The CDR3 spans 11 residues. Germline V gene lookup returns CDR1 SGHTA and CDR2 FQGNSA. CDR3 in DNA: TGTGCCAGCAGCGCACACAACGTCCTGACTTTC. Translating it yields CASSAHNVLTF.

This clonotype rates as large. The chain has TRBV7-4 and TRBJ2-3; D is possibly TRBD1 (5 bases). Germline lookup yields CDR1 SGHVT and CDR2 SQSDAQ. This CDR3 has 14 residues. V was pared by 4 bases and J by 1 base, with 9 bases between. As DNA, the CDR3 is TGTGCCAGCAGCTCACAGGCGGGCACAGATACGCAGTATTTT. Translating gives CASSSQAGTDTQYF.

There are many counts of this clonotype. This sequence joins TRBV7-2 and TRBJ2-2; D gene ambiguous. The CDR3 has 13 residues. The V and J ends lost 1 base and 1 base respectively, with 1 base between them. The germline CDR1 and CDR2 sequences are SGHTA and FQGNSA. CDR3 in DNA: TGTGCCAGCAGCTTAGGGAACACCGGGGAGCTGTTTTTT. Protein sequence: CASSLGNTGELFF.

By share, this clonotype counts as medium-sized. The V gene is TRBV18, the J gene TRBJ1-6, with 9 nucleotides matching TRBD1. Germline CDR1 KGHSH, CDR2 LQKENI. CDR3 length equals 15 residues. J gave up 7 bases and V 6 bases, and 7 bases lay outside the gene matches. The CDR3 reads CASSLLQGANSPLHF. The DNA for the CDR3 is TGTGCCAGCTCCTTACTACAGGGGGCAAATTCACCCCTCCACTTT.

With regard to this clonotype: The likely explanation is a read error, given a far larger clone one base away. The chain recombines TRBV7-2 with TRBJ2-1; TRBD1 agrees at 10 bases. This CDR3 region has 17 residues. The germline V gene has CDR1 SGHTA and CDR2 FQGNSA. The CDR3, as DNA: TGTGCCAGTAGTATCGGCGGGACAGGGGTAACCTACAATAAGCAGTTCTTC. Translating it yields CASSIGGTGVTYNKQFF.

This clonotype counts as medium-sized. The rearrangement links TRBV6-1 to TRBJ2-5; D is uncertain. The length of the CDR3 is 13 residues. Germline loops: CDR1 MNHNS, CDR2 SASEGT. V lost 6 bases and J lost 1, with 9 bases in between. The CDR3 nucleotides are TGTGCCAGCAGAGGACGGTTCCAAGAGACCCAGTACTTC. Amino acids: CASRGRFQETQYF.

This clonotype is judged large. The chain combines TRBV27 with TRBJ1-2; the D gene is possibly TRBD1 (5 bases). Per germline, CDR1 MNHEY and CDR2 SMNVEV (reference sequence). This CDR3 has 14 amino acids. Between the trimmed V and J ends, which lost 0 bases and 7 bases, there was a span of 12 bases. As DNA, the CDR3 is TGTGCCAGCAGTTTATCCGAGGGGATGGGTGGCTACACCTTC. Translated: CASSLSEGMGGYTF.

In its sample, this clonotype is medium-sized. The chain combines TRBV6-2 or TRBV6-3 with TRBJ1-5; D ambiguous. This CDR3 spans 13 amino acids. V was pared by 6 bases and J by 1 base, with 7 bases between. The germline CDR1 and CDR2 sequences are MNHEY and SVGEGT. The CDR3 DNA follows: TGTGCCAGCAGCCACCCAAGCAATCAGCCCCAGCATTTT. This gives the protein CASSHPSNQPQHF.

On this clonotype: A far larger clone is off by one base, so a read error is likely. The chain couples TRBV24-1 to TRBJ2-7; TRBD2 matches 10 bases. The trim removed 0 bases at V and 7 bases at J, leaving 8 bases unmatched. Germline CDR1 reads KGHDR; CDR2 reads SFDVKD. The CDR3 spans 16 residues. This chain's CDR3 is CATSDLGTSEFNEQYF. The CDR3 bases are TGTGCCACCAGTGATTTGGGGACTAGCGAGTTCAATGAGCAGTACTTC.

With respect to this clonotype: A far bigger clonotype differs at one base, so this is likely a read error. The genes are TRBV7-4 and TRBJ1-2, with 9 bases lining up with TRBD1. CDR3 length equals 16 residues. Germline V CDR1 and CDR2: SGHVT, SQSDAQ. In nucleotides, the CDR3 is TGTGCCAGCAGCTTAGGTGGACAGGGGACGAACTATGACTACACCTTC. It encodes CASSLGGQGTNYDYTF.

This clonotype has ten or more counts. The CDR3 region is CASNQGVAGDYEQYF. The CDR3 DNA reads TGCGCCAGCAACCAGGGCGTAGCGGGGGACTACGAGCAGTACTTC. This sequence joins TRBV10-2 and TRBJ2-7; the match to TRBD2 covers 9 bases. From germline, CDR1 is WSHSY and CDR2 SAAADI. V shed 7 bases and J 3 bases; nucleotides not matched to a gene: 10. The CDR3 sequence is 15 residues long.

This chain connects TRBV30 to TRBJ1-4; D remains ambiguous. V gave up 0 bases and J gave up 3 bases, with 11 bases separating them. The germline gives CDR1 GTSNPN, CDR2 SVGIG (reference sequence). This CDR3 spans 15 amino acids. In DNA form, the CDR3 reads TGTGCCTGGAGTGTGTCCTTCTCCTCTAATGAAAAACTGTTTTTT. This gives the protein CAWSVSFSSNEKLFF.

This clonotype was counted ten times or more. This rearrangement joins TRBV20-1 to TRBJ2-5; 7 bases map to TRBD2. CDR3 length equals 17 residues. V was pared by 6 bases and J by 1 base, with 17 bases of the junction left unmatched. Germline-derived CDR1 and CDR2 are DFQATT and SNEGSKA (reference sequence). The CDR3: CSAPQGGSEFGQETQYF. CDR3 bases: TGCAGTGCCCCCCAGGGAGGGAGTGAATTTGGCCAAGAGACCCAGTACTTC.

In DNA form, the CDR3 reads TGTGCCAGCACCTTAAGTCTATCTAGCAATCAGCCCCAGCATTTT. Its translation: CASTLSLSSNQPQHF. V and J are TRBV28 and TRBJ1-5; no definite D call. CDR1 and CDR2 from the germline V gene are MDHEN and SYDVKM. Trimming stripped 7 bases from V and 0 bases from J, with 13 bases between. This CDR3 comprises 15 residues.